This T cell receptor (beta chain) comes out of a study of blood T cells in healthy people across ages. The table lists this clonotype with a few counts. Its specificity is not known. Using a J-beta primer mix together with a sample-barcoded 5' primer, a second PCR was run for roughly 7 to 12 cycles. Sequencing of every sample gave 2.5 million or more CDR3-containing paired-end reads. TCRdb independently ran MiXCR on the 5' RACE reads; one entry per CDR3 protein. The sample yields about 1.6 million distinct CDR3 sequences, about 35% seen once. In germline, CDR1 is KGHDR, CDR2 SFDVKD. V dropped 0 bases and J dropped 4; count of bases not matched to a gene: 16. The length of the CDR3 is 21 residues. Overall study results and limits: Both naive CD4+ cell counts and diversity were greater in long-lived donors than in aged donors. With naive T cell percentage, TCR beta diversity showed a strong correlation.

J is TRBJ2-3 and V is TRBV24-1; 12 bases match TRBD1. The TCR sequence derives from a woman in her twenties or thirties in good health. The sequencing sample was made of blood. Written as DNA, the CDR3 is TGTGCCACCAGTGATTTGCGGGACAGGGGGCCGCTAGCGGGAGTTTCAGATACGCAGTATTTT. Its protein is CATSDLRDRGPLAGVSDTQYF.